The source of this T cell receptor beta chain is a study of cytomegalovirus exposure and HLA in healthy donors. 60 Vbeta and 13 Jbeta primers were used in PCR. Sequencing used immunoSEQ multiplex PCR; TCRdb keeps in-frame clones, though not all of them. Counted here are around 120,000 clones, 70% to 80% occurring once; the ten biggest clones make up roughly 2%. Germline V CDR1 and CDR2: SGHTA, FQGNSA. The V segment lost 6 bases and the J segment 1 base; nucleotides outside the gene matches: 6. The CDR3 is 14 amino acids. At collection, donors were nominally healthy, but unrecorded immune exposures were probable.

Sequencing was carried out using PBMCs. This receptor was taken from a man younger than 35 in good health and CMV-seronegative. The chain has TRBV7-2 and TRBJ2-7, with 7 bases fitting TRBD1. CDR3 in amino acids: CASSRGQASYEQYF. In DNA, the CDR3 is TGTGCCAGCAGTCGCGGACAGGCATCCTACGAGCAGTACTTC.